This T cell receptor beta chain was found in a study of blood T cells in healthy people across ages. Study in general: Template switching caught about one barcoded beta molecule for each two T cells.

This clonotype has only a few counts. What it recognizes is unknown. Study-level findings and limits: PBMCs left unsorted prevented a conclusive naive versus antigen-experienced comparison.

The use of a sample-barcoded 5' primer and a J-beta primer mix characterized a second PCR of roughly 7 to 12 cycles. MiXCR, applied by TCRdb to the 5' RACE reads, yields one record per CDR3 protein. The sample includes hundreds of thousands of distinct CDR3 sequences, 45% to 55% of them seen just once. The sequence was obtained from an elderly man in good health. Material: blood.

CDR3 nucleotides: TGCAGCGTTGCCCAGGGGACAGGAAATTCACCCCTCCACTTT. Its translation is CSVAQGTGNSPLHF. The chain has TRBV29-1 and TRBJ1-6; 8 nucleotides match TRBD1. The CDR3 has 14 amino acids. Germline trimming cut 4 bases from V and 7 bases from J; bases unmatched to any gene: 6. From germline, CDR1 is SQVTM and CDR2 ANQGSEA.